This T cell receptor (beta chain) was captured in a study of blood T cells in healthy people across ages. A remark on this clonotype: Its target is unknown.

Primed by a sample-barcoded 5' primer and a J-beta primer mix, a second PCR proceeded for about 6 to 11 cycles. A 12-random-nucleotide template-switch adaptor tagged each cDNA molecule. TCRdb called the 5' RACE reads again in MiXCR, with one record for every CDR3 protein. The repertoire has about 1.6 million distinct CDR3 sequences, roughly a third of them found once; the top ten carry about 11%. Broader study findings: Total diversity from one million sequenced T cells was likely underestimated.

Trimming removed 0 bases at V and 7 bases at J, with 17 bases between. Germline values: CDR1 SGHRS, CDR2 YFSETQ. The CDR3 length is 15 residues. The sequencing input was blood. This clonotype was obtained from a woman aged 25 to 39 in good health. The rearrangement uses TRBV5-1 and TRBJ2-7; D unresolved. The CDR3 DNA reads TGCGCCAGCAGCTTGGAAGCAGATTTTCCCATTGAGCAGTACTTC. It specifies CASSLEADFPIEQYF.